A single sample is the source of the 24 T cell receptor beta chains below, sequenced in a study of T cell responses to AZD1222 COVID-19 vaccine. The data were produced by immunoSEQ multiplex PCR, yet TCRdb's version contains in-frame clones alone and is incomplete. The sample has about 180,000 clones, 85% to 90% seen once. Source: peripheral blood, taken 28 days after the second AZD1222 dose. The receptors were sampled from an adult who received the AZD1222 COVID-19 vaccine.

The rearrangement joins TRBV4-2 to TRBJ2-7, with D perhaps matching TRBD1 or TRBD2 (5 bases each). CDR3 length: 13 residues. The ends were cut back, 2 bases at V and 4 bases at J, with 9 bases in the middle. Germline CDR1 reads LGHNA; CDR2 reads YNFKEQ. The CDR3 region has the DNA TGTGCCAGCAGCCAACCGGGACGATACGAGCAGTACTTC. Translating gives CASSQPGRYEQYF.

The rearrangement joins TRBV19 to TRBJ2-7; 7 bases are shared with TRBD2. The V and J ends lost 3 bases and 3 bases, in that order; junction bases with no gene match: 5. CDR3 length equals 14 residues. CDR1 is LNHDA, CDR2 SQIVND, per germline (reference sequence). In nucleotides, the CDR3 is TGTGCCAGTAGTATCGATCCTAGCGGCTACGAGCAGTACTTC. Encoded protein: CASSIDPSGYEQYF.

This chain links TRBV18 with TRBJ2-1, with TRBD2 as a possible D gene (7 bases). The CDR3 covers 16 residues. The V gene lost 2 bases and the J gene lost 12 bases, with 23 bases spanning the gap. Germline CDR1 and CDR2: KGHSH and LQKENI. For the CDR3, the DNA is TGTGCCAGCTCACCATCGGGGGCTAGCGGACTATTCGGGCAGTTCTTC. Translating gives CASSPSGASGLFGQFF.

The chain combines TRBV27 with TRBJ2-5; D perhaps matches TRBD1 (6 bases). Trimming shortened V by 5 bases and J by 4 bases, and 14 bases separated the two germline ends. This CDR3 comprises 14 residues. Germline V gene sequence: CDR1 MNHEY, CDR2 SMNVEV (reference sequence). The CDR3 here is CASSGWGLGETQYF. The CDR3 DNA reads TGTGCCAGCAGTGGTTGGGGGCTAGGAGAGACCCAGTACTTC.

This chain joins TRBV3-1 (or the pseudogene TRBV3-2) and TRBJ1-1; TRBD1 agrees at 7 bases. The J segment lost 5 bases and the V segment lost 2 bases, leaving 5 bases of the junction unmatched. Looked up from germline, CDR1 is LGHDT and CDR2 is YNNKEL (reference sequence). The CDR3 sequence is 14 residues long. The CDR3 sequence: CASSQQQGWTEAFF. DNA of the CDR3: TGTGCCAGCAGCCAACAACAGGGGTGGACTGAAGCTTTCTTT.

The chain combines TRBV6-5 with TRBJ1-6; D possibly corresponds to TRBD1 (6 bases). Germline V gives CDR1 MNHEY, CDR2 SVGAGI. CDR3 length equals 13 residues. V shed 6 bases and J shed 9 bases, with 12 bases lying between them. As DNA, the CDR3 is TGTGCCAGCAGGCGGGGGCAAGGTTCACCCCTCCACTTT. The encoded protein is CASRRGQGSPLHF.

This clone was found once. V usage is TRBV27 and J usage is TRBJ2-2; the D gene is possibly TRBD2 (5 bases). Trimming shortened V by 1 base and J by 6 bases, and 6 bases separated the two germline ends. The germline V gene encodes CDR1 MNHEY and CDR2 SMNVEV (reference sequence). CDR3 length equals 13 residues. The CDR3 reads CASSLWEPGELFF. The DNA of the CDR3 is TGTGCCAGCAGTTTATGGGAGCCCGGGGAGCTGTTTTTT.

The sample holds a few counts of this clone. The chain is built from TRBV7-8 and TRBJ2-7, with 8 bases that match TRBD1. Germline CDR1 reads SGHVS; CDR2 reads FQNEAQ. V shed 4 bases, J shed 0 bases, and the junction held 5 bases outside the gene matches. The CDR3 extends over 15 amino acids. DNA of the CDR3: TGTGCCAGCAGCTCTACTGGGACAGGCTCCTACGAGCAGTACTTC. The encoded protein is CASSSTGTGSYEQYF. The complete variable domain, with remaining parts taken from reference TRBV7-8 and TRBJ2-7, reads GAGVSQSPRYKVAKRGQDVALRCDPISGHVSLFWYQQALGQGPEFLTYFQNEAQLDKSGLPSDRFFAERPEGSVSTLKIQRTQQEDSAVYLCASSSTGTGSYEQYFGPGTRLTVT.

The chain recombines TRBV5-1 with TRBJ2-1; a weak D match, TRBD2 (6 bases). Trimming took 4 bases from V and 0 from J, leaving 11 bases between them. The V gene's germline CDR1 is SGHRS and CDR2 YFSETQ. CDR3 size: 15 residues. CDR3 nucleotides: TGCGCCAGCAGCAAACTAGCAGGCTCCTACAATGAGCAGTTCTTC. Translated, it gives CASSKLAGSYNEQFF.

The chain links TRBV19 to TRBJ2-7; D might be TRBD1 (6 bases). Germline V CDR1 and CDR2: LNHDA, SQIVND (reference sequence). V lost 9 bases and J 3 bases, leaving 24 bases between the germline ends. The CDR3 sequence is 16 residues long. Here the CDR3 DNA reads TGTGCCAGCCACCCGGGGACACCTCTTCCTCACTACGAGCAGTACTTC. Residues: CASHPGTPLPHYEQYF. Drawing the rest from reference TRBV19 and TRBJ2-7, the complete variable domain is DGGITQSPKYLFRKEGQNVTLSCEQNLNHDAMYWYRQDPGQGLRLIYYSQIVNDFQKGDIAEGYSVSREKKESFPLTVTSAQKNPTAFYLCASHPGTPLPHYEQYFGPGTRLTVT.

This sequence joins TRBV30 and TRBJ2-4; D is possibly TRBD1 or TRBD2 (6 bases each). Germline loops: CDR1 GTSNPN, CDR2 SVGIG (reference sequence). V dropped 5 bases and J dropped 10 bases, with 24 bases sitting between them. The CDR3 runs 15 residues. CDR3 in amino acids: CAWDRGPPGRGIQYF. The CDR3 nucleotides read TGTGCCTGGGATCGGGGGCCACCGGGACGGGGGATTCAGTACTTC.

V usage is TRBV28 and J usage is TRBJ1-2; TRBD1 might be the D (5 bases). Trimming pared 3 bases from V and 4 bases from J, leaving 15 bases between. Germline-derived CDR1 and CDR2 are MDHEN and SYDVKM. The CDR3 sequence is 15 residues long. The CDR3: CASSFGGTKAYGYTF. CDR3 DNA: TGTGCCAGCAGTTTCGGGGGAACGAAAGCCTATGGCTACACCTTC.

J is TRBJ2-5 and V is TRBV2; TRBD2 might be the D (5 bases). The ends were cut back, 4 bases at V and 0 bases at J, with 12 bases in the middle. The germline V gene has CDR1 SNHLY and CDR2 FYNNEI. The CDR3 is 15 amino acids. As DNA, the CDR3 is TGTGCCAGCAGTGCCGGACTCTTGTACCAAGAGACCCAGTACTTC. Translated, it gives CASSAGLLYQETQYF.

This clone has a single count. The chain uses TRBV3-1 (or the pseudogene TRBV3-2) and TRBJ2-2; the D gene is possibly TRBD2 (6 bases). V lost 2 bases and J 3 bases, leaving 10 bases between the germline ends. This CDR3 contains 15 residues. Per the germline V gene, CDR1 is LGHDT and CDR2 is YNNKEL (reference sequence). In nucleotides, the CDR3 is TGTGCCAGCAGCCAACTGGGACTCCACACCGGGGAGCTGTTTTTT. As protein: CASSQLGLHTGELFF.

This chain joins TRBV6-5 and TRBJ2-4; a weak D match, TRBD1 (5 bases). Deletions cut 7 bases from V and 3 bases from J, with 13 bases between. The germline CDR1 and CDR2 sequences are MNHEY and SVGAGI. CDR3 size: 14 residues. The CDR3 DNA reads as TGTGCCAGCAACCAGGGTCTCGTCAAAAACATTCAGTACTTC. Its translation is CASNQGLVKNIQYF.

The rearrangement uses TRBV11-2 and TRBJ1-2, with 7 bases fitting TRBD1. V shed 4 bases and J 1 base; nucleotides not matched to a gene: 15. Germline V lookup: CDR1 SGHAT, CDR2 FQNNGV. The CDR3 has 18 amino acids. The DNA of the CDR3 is TGTGCCAGCAGCTCCCTTAGGGACAGAACCTTCTTTAACTATGGCTACACCTTC. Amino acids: CASSSLRDRTFFNYGYTF.

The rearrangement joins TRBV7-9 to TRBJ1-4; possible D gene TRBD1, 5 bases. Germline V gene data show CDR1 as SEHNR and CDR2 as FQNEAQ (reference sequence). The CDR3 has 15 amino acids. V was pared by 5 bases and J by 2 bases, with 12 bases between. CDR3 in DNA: TGTGCCAGCAGCCAAGAGGGGCGGACTAATGAAAAACTGTTTTTT. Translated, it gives CASSQEGRTNEKLFF. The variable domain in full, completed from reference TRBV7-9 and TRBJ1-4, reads DTGVSQNPRHKITKRGQNVTFRCDPISEHNRLYWYRQTLGQGPEFLTYFQNEAQLEKSRLLSDRFSAERPKGSFSTLEIQRTEQGDSAMYLCASSQEGRTNEKLFFGSGTQLSVL.

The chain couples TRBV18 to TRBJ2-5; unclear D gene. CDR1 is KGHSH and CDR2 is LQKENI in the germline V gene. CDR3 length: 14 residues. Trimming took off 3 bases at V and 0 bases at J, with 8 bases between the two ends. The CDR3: CASSPRANQETQYF. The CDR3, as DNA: TGTGCCAGCTCACCTAGAGCAAACCAAGAGACCCAGTACTTC. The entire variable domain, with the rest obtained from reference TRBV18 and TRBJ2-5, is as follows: NAGVMQNPRHLVRRRGQEARLRCSPMKGHSHVYWYRQLPEEGLKFMVYLQKENIIDESGMPKERFSAEFPKEGPSILRIQQVVRGDSAAYFCASSPRANQETQYFGPGTRLLVL.

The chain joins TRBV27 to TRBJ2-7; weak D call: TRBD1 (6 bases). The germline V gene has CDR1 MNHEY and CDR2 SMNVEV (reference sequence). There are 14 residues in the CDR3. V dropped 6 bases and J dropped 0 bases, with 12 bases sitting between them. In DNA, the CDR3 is TGTGCCAGCAGCCTCGGACAGTACTCCTACGAGCAGTACTTC. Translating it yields CASSLGQYSYEQYF.

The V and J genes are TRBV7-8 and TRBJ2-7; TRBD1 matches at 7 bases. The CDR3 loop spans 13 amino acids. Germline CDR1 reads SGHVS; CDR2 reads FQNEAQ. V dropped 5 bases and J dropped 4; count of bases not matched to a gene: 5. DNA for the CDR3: TGTGCCAGCAGCGCCGACAGGGAATACGAGCAGTACTTC. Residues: CASSADREYEQYF.

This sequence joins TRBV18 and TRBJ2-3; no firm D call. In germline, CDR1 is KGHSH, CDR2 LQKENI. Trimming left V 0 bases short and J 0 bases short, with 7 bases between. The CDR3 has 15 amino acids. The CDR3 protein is CASSPPSTSTDTQYF. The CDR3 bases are TGTGCCAGCTCACCACCGTCCACTAGCACAGATACGCAGTATTTT.

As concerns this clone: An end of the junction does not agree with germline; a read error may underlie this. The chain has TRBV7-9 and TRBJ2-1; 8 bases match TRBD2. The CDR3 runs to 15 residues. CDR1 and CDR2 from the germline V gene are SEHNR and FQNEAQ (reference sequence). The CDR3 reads CASGLAGQPYNEQFF. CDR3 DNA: TGTGCCAGCGGCTTAGCGGGACAACCTTACAATGAGCAGTTCTTC.

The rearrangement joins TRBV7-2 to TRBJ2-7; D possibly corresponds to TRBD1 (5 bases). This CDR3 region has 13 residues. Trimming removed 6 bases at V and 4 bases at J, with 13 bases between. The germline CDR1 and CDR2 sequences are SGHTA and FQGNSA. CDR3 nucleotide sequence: TGTGCCAGCAGACAGGAGCGCCGGTACGAGCAGTACTTC. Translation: CASRQERRYEQYF.

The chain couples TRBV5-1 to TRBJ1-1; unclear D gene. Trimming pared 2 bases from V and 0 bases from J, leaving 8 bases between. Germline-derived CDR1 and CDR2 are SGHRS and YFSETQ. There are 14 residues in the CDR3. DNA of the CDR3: TGCGCCAGCAGCTTTTCACACATGAACACTGAAGCTTTCTTT. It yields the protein CASSFSHMNTEAFF.